What follows describes a single T cell receptor (beta chain). These data are taken from a study of blood T cell repertoires in COVID-19. At the level of the study: The United States, Italy and Spain were the sources of the acute and convalescent COVID-19 samples. In each case, the material was cDNA or gDNA derived from T cells, B-cell-depleted T cells, or PBMCs.

Sequencing was performed with immunoSEQ multiplex PCR; in TCRdb, only in-frame clones are kept and a portion is missing. This table holds some 100,000 clones, less than 85% found once. V lost 3 bases and J lost 4, with 9 bases in between. This CDR3 comprises 14 residues. Germline loops: CDR1 KGHDR, CDR2 SFDVKD. Specimen: peripheral blood. The TCR was taken from a middle-aged man with acute or convalescent COVID-19. The rearrangement uses TRBV24-1 and TRBJ2-1; D remains unclear. The CDR3 sequence: CATSDGDGYNEQFF. The DNA of the CDR3 is TGTGCCACCAGTGATGGAGACGGATACAATGAGCAGTTCTTC.